A single sample gave rise to the 16 T cell receptor beta chains below, sequenced in a study of blood T cell repertoires in COVID-19. The assay was immunoSEQ multiplex PCR, and TCRdb's table has in-frame clones only and misses some. The data show about 330,000 clones, 87% seen once. The sample comprised PBMCs or T cells enriched from blood (not recorded which). These receptors were taken from a woman aged 25 to 39 who had recovered from COVID-19.

The J gene is TRBJ1-4, the V gene TRBV2, with TRBD1 matching over 8 bases. CDR1 is SNHLY and CDR2 is FYNNEI in the germline V gene. The J segment lost 3 bases and the V segment lost 5 bases, leaving 8 bases of the junction unmatched. The CDR3 totals 16 residues. In DNA, the CDR3 is TGTGCCAGCAGTCATAGGACAGGGCGCTCTAATGAAAAACTGTTTTTT. Its protein product is CASSHRTGRSNEKLFF.

V and J are TRBV19 and TRBJ1-5, with 9 positions matching TRBD1. In germline, CDR1 is LNHDA, CDR2 SQIVND (reference sequence). The trim removed 9 bases at V and 2 bases at J, leaving 5 bases unmatched. The CDR3 extends over 14 amino acids. CDR3 sequence: CASGDRARNQPQHF. CDR3 DNA sequence: TGTGCCAGCGGGGACAGGGCGCGCAATCAGCCCCAGCATTTT.

The chain couples TRBV19 to TRBJ2-3, with D perhaps matching TRBD2 (5 bases). V lost 3 bases, J lost 3 bases, and 19 bases lay in between. This CDR3 has 17 residues. Germline values: CDR1 LNHDA, CDR2 SQIVND (reference sequence). This CDR3 reads CASSIRGSDSSTDTQYF. CDR3 coding DNA: TGTGCCAGTAGTATCCGAGGGAGTGACTCCTCGACAGATACGCAGTATTTT.

The genes are TRBV7-8 and TRBJ2-1, with 7 bases identical to TRBD1. The CDR3 covers 14 residues. Germline-derived CDR1 and CDR2 are SGHVS and FQNEAQ. J was trimmed by 4 bases and V by 4 bases; bases with no gene match: 4. CDR3 in DNA: TGTGCCAGCAGCTGGGCGGACAGGTACAATGAGCAGTTCTTC. Encoded protein: CASSWADRYNEQFF.

The chain has TRBV5-4 and TRBJ2-2, with 10 positions matching TRBD2. CDR1 is SGHNT and CDR2 is YYREEE in the germline V gene (reference sequence). The CDR3 is 16 amino acids. V dropped 1 base and J dropped 6; count of bases not matched to a gene: 6. Written as DNA, the CDR3 is TGTGCCAGCAGCTTGCGGCAGCGGGGGGGCTCCGGGGAGCTGTTTTTT. It translates to CASSLRQRGGSGELFF. Full variable domain (rest looked up from reference TRBV5-4 and TRBJ2-2): ETGVTQSPTHLIKTRGQQVTLRCSSQSGHNTVSWYQQALGQGPQFIFQYYREEENGRGNFPPRFSGLQFPNYSSELNVNALELDDSALYLCASSLRQRGGSGELFFGEGSRLTVL.

V usage is TRBV28 and J usage is TRBJ1-2; the D is unclear. Germline values: CDR1 MDHEN, CDR2 SYDVKM. This CDR3 contains 15 residues. V lost 5 bases and J lost 1, with 14 bases in between. In DNA form, the CDR3 reads TGTGCCAGCAGTAACGAGGCGAATCTTAACTATGGCTACACCTTC. Protein sequence: CASSNEANLNYGYTF.

In its sample, this clone was seen a few times. The J gene is TRBJ1-4, the V gene TRBV5-1, with TRBD1 matching over 10 bases. Germline values: CDR1 SGHRS, CDR2 YFSETQ. The trim removed 6 bases at V and 6 bases at J, leaving 8 bases unmatched. The CDR3 consists of 15 residues. The CDR3 protein is CASKPGTGVDEKLFF. The CDR3 DNA is TGCGCCAGCAAACCCGGGACAGGGGTTGATGAAAAACTGTTTTTT.

The chain uses TRBV10-3 and TRBJ2-7; D may be TRBD2 (7 bases). V was cut by 3 bases and J by 6 bases, with 15 bases left in between. Germline CDR1 is ENHRY and CDR2 is SYGVKD. CDR3 size: 14 residues. The CDR3 spells CAISDPGEGFEQYF. For the CDR3, the DNA is TGTGCCATCAGTGATCCAGGGGAGGGTTTCGAGCAGTACTTC.

The chain is built from TRBV28 and TRBJ1-3, with TRBD1 as a possible D gene (5 bases). Germline CDR1 is MDHEN and CDR2 is SYDVKM. Trimming cost V 4 bases and J 0 bases, with 13 bases left between them. The CDR3 has 16 residues. The CDR3 DNA reads as TGTGCCAGCAGTTCAGACCTCAGGGTCTCTGGAAACACCATATATTTT. This encodes CASSSDLRVSGNTIYF.

The chain links TRBV12-3 or TRBV12-4 to TRBJ2-5; TRBD1 might be the D (5 bases). The CDR3 covers 13 residues. V was cut by 2 bases and J by 3 bases, with 7 bases left in between. The CDR3 DNA sequence: TGTGCCAGCAGTTTAAGGGGCAAAGAGACCCAGTACTTC. Residues: CASSLRGKETQYF.

This sequence joins TRBV7-8 and TRBJ1-2, with TRBD1 matching over 7 bases. Trimming at V came to 2 bases and at J to 5 bases, leaving 11 bases not matched to a gene. Germline assignment: CDR1 SGHVS and CDR2 FQNEAQ. CDR3 length: 16 amino acids. The CDR3 loop reads CASSLRTPGQKYGYTF. As DNA, the CDR3 is TGTGCCAGCAGCTTACGAACCCCGGGACAGAAGTATGGCTACACCTTC.

This clone was detected many times. Other DNA variants within this sample encode the same CDR3. This sequence joins TRBV19 and TRBJ1-2; D unresolved. V lost 3 bases and J lost 5, with 13 bases in between. CDR1 and CDR2 from the germline V gene are LNHDA and SQIVND (reference sequence). This CDR3 region has 14 residues. The CDR3 region is CASSILAGGYGYTF. Here the CDR3 DNA reads TGTGCCAGTAGTATTCTGGCAGGAGGATATGGCTACACCTTC.

The chain's CDR3 is CASSVLRLGSGDPGELFF. In DNA form, the CDR3 reads TGTGCCAGCAGCGTACTTCGTCTGGGGAGTGGAGACCCCGGGGAGCTGTTTTTT. The gene calls are TRBV9 and TRBJ2-2; perhaps TRBD2 as D (5 bases). Germline CDR1 reads SGDLS; CDR2 reads YYNGEE. V was clipped by 1 base and J by 6 bases, with 22 bases between them. The CDR3 length is 18 residues.

The J gene is TRBJ1-4, the V gene TRBV5-1; no firm D call. CDR3 size: 15 residues. Germline CDR1 reads SGHRS; CDR2 reads YFSETQ. V lost 0 bases and J lost 8, with 14 bases in between. The CDR3 region has the DNA TGCGCCAGCAGCTTGGCCGGAGGGTTGGAAGAAAAACTGTTTTTT. This sequence encodes CASSLAGGLEEKLFF.

J is TRBJ1-1 and V is TRBV7-9; TRBD1 matches 12 bases. This CDR3 has 16 amino acids. J gave up 3 bases and V 1 base, and 3 bases lay outside the gene matches. Per the germline V gene, CDR1 is SEHNR and CDR2 is FQNEAQ (reference sequence). Written as DNA, the CDR3 is TGTGCCAGCAGCTTAGAAGGGACAGGGGGCGACACTGAAGCTTTCTTT. Translating gives CASSLEGTGGDTEAFF.

V usage is TRBV28 and J usage is TRBJ1-2, with TRBD1 as a possible D gene (6 bases). V lost 6 bases and J 6 bases, leaving 17 bases between the germline ends. CDR3 size: 14 residues. Germline V gene data show CDR1 as MDHEN and CDR2 as SYDVKM. CDR3 nucleotides: TGTGCCAGCAGGAGTTTAGAAAAGGGGGATGGCTACACCTTC. Translating gives CASRSLEKGDGYTF.